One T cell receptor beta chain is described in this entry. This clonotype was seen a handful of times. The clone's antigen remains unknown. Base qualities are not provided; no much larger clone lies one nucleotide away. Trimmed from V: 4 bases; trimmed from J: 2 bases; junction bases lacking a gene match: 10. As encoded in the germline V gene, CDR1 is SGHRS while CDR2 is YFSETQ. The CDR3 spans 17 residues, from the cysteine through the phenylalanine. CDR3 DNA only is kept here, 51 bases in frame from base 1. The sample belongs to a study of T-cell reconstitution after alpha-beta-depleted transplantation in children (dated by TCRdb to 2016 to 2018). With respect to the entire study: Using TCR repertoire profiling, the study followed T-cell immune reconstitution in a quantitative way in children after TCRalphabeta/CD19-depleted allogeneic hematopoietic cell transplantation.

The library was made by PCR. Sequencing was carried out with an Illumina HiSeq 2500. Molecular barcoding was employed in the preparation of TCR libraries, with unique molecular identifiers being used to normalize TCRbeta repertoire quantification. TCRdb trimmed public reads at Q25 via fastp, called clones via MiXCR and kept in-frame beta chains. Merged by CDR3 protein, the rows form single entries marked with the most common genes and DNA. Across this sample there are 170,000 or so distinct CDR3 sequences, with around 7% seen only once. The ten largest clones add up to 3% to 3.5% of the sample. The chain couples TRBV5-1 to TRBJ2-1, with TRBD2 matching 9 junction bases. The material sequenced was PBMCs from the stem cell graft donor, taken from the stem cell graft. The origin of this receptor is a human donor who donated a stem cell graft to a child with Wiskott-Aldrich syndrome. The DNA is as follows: TGCGCCAGCAGCAAAAACCCTAGCGGGGTTACCTACAATGAGCAGTTCTTC. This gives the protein CASSKNPSGVTYNEQFF.